Below are 18 T cell receptor beta chains sequenced from a single sample in a study of cytomegalovirus exposure and HLA in healthy donors. The PCR contained 60 Vbeta and 13 Jbeta primers. Assay: immunoSEQ multiplex PCR; the TCRdb copy retains only in-frame clones and omits some. This table holds 140,000 to 150,000 clones, roughly 74% found once. Material for sequencing was PBMCs. Receptors originate from a woman between 18 and 29 years old in good health and CMV-seropositive.

The gene calls are TRBV7-2 and TRBJ2-2; 12 bases line up with TRBD2. V was pared by 4 bases and J by 0 bases, with 6 bases of the junction left unmatched. The CDR3 contains 18 residues. Germline assignment: CDR1 SGHTA and CDR2 FQGNSA. The CDR3 region has the DNA TGTGCCAGCAGCTCCCGGACTAGCGGGGTTACGAACACCGGGGAGCTGTTTTTT. It is translated as CASSSRTSGVTNTGELFF.

The gene calls are TRBV5-1 and TRBJ1-3; no clear D. The germline V gene encodes CDR1 SGHRS and CDR2 YFSETQ. This CDR3 contains 15 residues. V was shortened by 3 bases and J by 0 bases, with 10 bases between the two germline ends. CDR3 residues: CASSSQGGSGNTIYF. DNA for the CDR3: TGCGCCAGCAGCTCCCAAGGAGGCTCTGGAAACACCATATATTTT.

V is TRBV30 and J is TRBJ1-1; maybe TRBD1 (5 bases). Deletions cut 5 bases from V and 7 bases from J, with 8 bases between. Per germline, CDR1 GTSNPN and CDR2 SVGIG (reference sequence). The CDR3 covers 10 residues. The CDR3 protein is CAWGRVEAFF. Written as DNA, the CDR3 is TGTGCCTGGGGCAGGGTTGAAGCTTTCTTT.

The rearrangement joins TRBV2 to TRBJ1-1; 7 nucleotides align to TRBD1. V shed 7 bases, J shed 4 bases, and the junction held 9 bases outside the gene matches. This CDR3 is 14 amino acids long. The germline V gene has CDR1 SNHLY and CDR2 FYNNEI. The CDR3 sequence is CASNTKGASTEAFF. The CDR3 DNA reads as TGTGCCAGCAACACGAAGGGGGCGAGCACTGAAGCTTTCTTT.

This clone turned up a few times. V usage is TRBV4-1 and J usage is TRBJ1-3; tentative D call: TRBD1 (6 bases). CDR1 is MGHRA, CDR2 YSYEKL, per germline. The CDR3 contains 14 residues. The V end lost 2 bases, the J end lost 4 bases, and 9 bases lay between the germline ends. CDR3 nucleotide sequence: TGCGCCAGCAGCCAAACAGGGTCCGGAAACACCATATATTTT. Translation: CASSQTGSGNTIYF.

The chain employs TRBV7-8 and TRBJ2-3; 7 nucleotides line up with TRBD1. V dropped 1 base and J dropped 3; count of bases not matched to a gene: 13. This CDR3 has 18 amino acids. Germline V gives CDR1 SGHVS, CDR2 FQNEAQ. This CDR3 reads CASSLGPYRGRKTDTQYF. CDR3 in DNA: TGTGCCAGCAGCTTAGGGCCTTACAGGGGTAGGAAGACAGATACGCAGTATTTT.

V is TRBV12-5 and J is TRBJ2-7, with 7 nucleotides matching TRBD1. Germline lookup yields CDR1 LGHNT and CDR2 FRNRAP. J was trimmed by 5 bases and V by 6 bases; bases with no gene match: 7. The CDR3 loop spans 13 amino acids. The CDR3 here is CASGTGSRNEQYF. The CDR3 coding sequence is TGTGCTAGTGGGACAGGGTCTAGGAACGAGCAGTACTTC.

V usage is TRBV4-3 and J usage is TRBJ1-1; 7 bases are shared with TRBD1. Germline V gene sequence: CDR1 LGHNA, CDR2 YSLEER. The length of the CDR3 is 15 residues. The V and J ends lost 1 base and 4 bases, in that order; junction bases with no gene match: 6. CDR3: CASSQARQGGTEAFF. CDR3 DNA sequence: TGCGCCAGCAGCCAAGCCCGACAGGGAGGCACTGAAGCTTTCTTT.

The genes are TRBV5-1 and TRBJ1-3; TRBD1 might be the D (6 bases). The germline V gene encodes CDR1 SGHRS and CDR2 YFSETQ. The V gene lost 8 bases and the J gene lost 3 bases, with 21 bases spanning the gap. CDR3 length: 16 amino acids. CDR3 protein: CASLAGRGAVGNTIYF. CDR3 bases: TGCGCCAGTCTGGCGGGACGGGGGGCGGTTGGAAACACCATATATTTT.

Turning to this clone: The same CDR3 also results from other DNA sequences found in this sample. DNA of the CDR3: TGTGCTAGTGGTTTGGTATCACAGGCCAAACACTACGCTGAAGCTTTCTTT. This codes for CASGLVSQAKHYAEAFF. The V and J genes are TRBV12-5 and TRBJ1-1, with D perhaps matching TRBD1 (5 bases). Germline CDR1 is LGHNT and CDR2 is FRNRAP. The CDR3 length is 17 residues. V was cut by 0 bases and J by 6 bases, with 20 bases left in between.

The chain recombines TRBV28 with TRBJ1-6; 9 bases are shared with TRBD1. Germline V gene sequence: CDR1 MDHEN, CDR2 SYDVKM. The CDR3 runs 16 residues. V shed 5 bases, J shed 9 bases, and the junction held 11 bases outside the gene matches. The CDR3 loop reads CASSPRTGELISPLHF. CDR3 in DNA: TGTGCCAGCAGTCCTAGGACAGGGGAACTTATTTCACCCCTCCACTTT.

As concerns this clone: The same CDR3 can be traced to other DNA sequences in this sample. The V gene is TRBV28, the J gene TRBJ2-1, with D possibly TRBD2 on 6 matching bases. Germline CDR1 reads MDHEN; CDR2 reads SYDVKM. The CDR3 is made up of 15 amino acids. V lost 2 bases and J 3 bases, leaving 11 bases between the germline ends. This CDR3 reads CASSLTAGRYNEQFF. In nucleotides, the CDR3 is TGTGCCAGCAGTTTAACGGCGGGGCGCTACAATGAGCAGTTCTTC.

Remarks on this clone: The identical CDR3 is also encoded by other nucleotide sequences in the sample. The rearrangement joins TRBV18 to TRBJ1-1; the match to TRBD1 covers 7 bases. The CDR3 is 14 residues long. Germline loops: CDR1 KGHSH, CDR2 LQKENI. V gave up 3 bases and J gave up 1 base; unmatched junction bases: 2. The CDR3 loop reads CASSPQGGNTEAFF. Written as DNA, the CDR3 is TGTGCCAGCTCACCCCAGGGGGGGAACACTGAAGCTTTCTTT.

This clone appeared once. V usage is TRBV5-5 and J usage is TRBJ2-5; 12 bases line up with TRBD2. CDR1 is SGHKS, CDR2 YYEKEE, per germline (reference sequence). The length of the CDR3 is 18 residues. Trimming cost V 4 bases and J 2 bases; bases outside gene matches: 12. The chain's CDR3 is CASSHGGLAGGPQETQYF. In DNA, the CDR3 is TGTGCCAGCAGCCACGGGGGGCTAGCGGGGGGGCCACAAGAGACCCAGTACTTC.

The table lists this clone with a few counts. This sequence joins TRBV5-1 and TRBJ2-3; D is perhaps TRBD2 (6 bases). From germline, CDR1 is SGHRS and CDR2 YFSETQ. V was cut by 1 base and J by 6 bases, with 15 bases left in between. The CDR3 length is 15 residues. The CDR3 here is CASSLNGGGVDTQYF. In DNA form, the CDR3 reads TGCGCCAGCAGCTTGAACGGGGGTGGGGTGGATACGCAGTATTTT.

The chain uses TRBV19 and TRBJ2-3; 9 positions agree with TRBD1. CDR3 length: 15 amino acids. The germline CDR1 and CDR2 sequences are LNHDA and SQIVND (reference sequence). Trimming took 7 bases from V and 0 from J; bases not matched to a gene: 5. The CDR3 is CASNNRGRSTDTQYF. The CDR3 DNA is TGTGCCAGTAACAACAGGGGGCGAAGCACAGATACGCAGTATTTT.

The rearrangement uses TRBV6-5 and TRBJ1-6; TRBD1 might be the D (5 bases). The CDR3 is 15 amino acids. The V gene lost 5 bases and the J gene lost 7 bases, with 15 bases spanning the gap. In germline, CDR1 is MNHEY, CDR2 SVGAGI. CDR3 residues: CASSAPAGRNSPLHF. The CDR3 bases are TGTGCCAGCAGTGCCCCCGCGGGACGAAATTCACCCCTCCACTTT.

The J gene is TRBJ2-3, the V gene TRBV11-3, with 9 bases lining up with TRBD1. CDR1 is SGHNT, CDR2 YENEEA, per germline. V was pared by 1 base and J by 2 bases, with 7 bases of the junction left unmatched. The CDR3 spans 17 residues. Here the CDR3 DNA reads TGTGCCAGCAGCTTAGGGGGGGGACAGGGCCCCACAGATACGCAGTATTTT. This gives the protein CASSLGGGQGPTDTQYF.